Presented here are 8 T cell receptor beta chains from one specimen sequenced in a study of blood T cell repertoires in COVID-19. TCRdb keeps only in-frame clones here, not all; method: immunoSEQ multiplex PCR. The data show 290,000 or so clones, approximately 89% seen once. What was sequenced was peripheral blood. Every receptor here comes from a woman between 25 and 40 years old with COVID-19, enrolled during active disease.

V usage is TRBV19 and J usage is TRBJ1-5; TRBD1 agrees at 8 bases. J lost 7 bases, V lost 6 bases, and 5 bases had no gene match. This CDR3 region has 13 residues. Germline V gene sequence: CDR1 LNHDA, CDR2 SQIVND (reference sequence). The CDR3 bases are TGTGCCAGTAGGGACAGGGTGCACCAGCCCCAGCATTTT. It translates to CASRDRVHQPQHF.

This clone was observed once. The gene calls are TRBV7-8 and TRBJ2-7, with TRBD2 matching 12 bases. J gave up 0 bases and V 4 bases, and 4 bases lay outside the gene matches. The CDR3 is made up of 16 amino acids. Germline assignment: CDR1 SGHVS and CDR2 FQNEAQ. CDR3 nucleotides: TGTGCCAGCAGCTCAGCTAGCGGGAGGGCCTCCTACGAGCAGTACTTC. Encoded protein: CASSSASGRASYEQYF.

The chain has TRBV10-3 and TRBJ2-2; 11 bases line up with TRBD1. CDR1 is ENHRY and CDR2 is SYGVKD in the germline V gene. The V and J ends lost 4 bases and 7 bases, in that order; junction bases with no gene match: 5. The CDR3 is 15 residues long. The CDR3 reads CAISAGQGANGELFF. In nucleotides, the CDR3 is TGTGCCATCAGTGCTGGACAGGGGGCAAACGGGGAGCTGTTTTTT.

The V and J genes are TRBV5-8 and TRBJ2-5; tentatively, D is TRBD1 (5 bases). Trimming stripped 0 bases from V and 1 base from J, with 7 bases between. The CDR3 spans 14 residues. Germline CDR1 is SGHTS and CDR2 is YDEGEE. The CDR3 DNA sequence: TGTGCCAGCAGCTTGGGACAGCGCCAAGAGACCCAGTACTTC. Translating it yields CASSLGQRQETQYF.

The rearrangement joins TRBV4-1 to TRBJ2-4, with 9 bases identical to TRBD2. The length of the CDR3 is 14 residues. Germline lookup yields CDR1 MGHRA and CDR2 YSYEKL. Germline trimming cut 6 bases from V and 7 bases from J; bases unmatched to any gene: 7. This CDR3 reads CASRGREGRNIQYF. The CDR3 DNA is TGCGCCAGCAGAGGGCGGGAGGGCCGGAACATTCAGTACTTC.

This sequence joins TRBV12-5 and TRBJ2-2; 10 bases align to TRBD1. CDR3 size: 15 residues. J lost 5 bases, V lost 4 bases, and 4 bases had no gene match. Germline CDR1 is LGHNT and CDR2 is FRNRAP. The CDR3 DNA reads as TGTGCTAGTGGTTCTGGACAGGGGGTAACCGGGGAGCTGTTTTTT. Translation gives CASGSGQGVTGELFF.

The rearrangement links TRBV27 to TRBJ2-5; D is uncertain. CDR3 length: 14 amino acids. Germline CDR1 MNHEY, CDR2 SMNVEV (reference sequence). Trimming removed 5 bases from V and 5 bases from J, with 15 bases in between. The CDR3 DNA sequence: TGTGCCAGCAGTCCCTTGGCGGAGAAGGAGACCCAGTACTTC. Translation gives CASSPLAEKETQYF.

This chain's CDR3 is CASRTQNRDRGCGYGYTF. For the CDR3, the DNA is TGTGCCAGCAGGACCCAAAACCGGGACAGGGGGTGCGGCTATGGCTACACCTTC. V is TRBV21-1 and J is TRBJ1-2; the tabulated D call, TRBD1, remains unverified against the DNA. TRBV21-1 is termed a pseudogene. The CDR3 sequence is 18 residues long.